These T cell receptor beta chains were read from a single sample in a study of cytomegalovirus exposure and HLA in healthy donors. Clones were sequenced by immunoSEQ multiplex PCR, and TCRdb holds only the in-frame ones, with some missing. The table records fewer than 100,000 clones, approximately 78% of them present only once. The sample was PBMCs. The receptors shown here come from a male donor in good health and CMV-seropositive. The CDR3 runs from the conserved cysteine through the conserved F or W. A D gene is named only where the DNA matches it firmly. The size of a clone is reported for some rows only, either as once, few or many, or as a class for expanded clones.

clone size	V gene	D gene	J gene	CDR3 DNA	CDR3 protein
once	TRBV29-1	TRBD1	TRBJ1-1	TGCAGCGTTTCGACAGGGAAGAAGGGGACTGAAGCTTTCTTT	CSVSTGKKGTEAFF
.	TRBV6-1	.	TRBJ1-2	TGTGCCAGCAGTGAAGGGCATCCTAACTATGGCTACACCTTC	CASSEGHPNYGYTF
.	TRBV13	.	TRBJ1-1	TGTGCCAGCAGCTTAGGAGCGGGGGCAGGAGAAACTGAAGCTTTCTTT	CASSLGAGAGETEAFF
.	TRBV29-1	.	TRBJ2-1	TGCAGCGTTGTATTCCAGGGAACGCGCATTTACAATGAGCAGTTCTTC	CSVVFQGTRIYNEQFF
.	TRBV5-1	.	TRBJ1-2	TGCGCCAGCAGCATGGCCCGGGACTATGGCTACACCTTC	CASSMARDYGYTF
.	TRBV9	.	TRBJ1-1	TGTGCCAGCAGCCCCCACGGGGAAATCACTGAAGCTTTCTTT	CASSPHGEITEAFF
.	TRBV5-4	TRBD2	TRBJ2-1	TGTGCCAGCAGCTCTGGGGGGACTAGCAGGGGCAATGAGCAGTTCTTC	CASSSGGTSRGNEQFF
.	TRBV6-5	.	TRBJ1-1	TGTGCCAGCTTTGACACGAACACTGAAGCTTTCTTT	CASFDTNTEAFF
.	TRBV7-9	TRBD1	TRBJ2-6	TGTGCCAGCTTTGGGACAGGCCCCTCTGGGGCCAACGTCCTGACTTTC	CASFGTGPSGANVLTF
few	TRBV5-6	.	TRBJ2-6	TGTGCCAGCAGCTTGAGGGAGACTCTTGGGGCCAACGTCCTGACTTTC	CASSLRETLGANVLTF
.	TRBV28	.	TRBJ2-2	TGTGCCAGCAGTTTATTTAAAACCCCAACTAGTCCGCGCGGGGAGCTGTTTTTT	CASSLFKTPTSPRGELFF
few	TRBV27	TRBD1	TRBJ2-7	TGTGCCAGCAGACCCGGGACAGGCCCGACATACGAGCAGTACTTC	CASRPGTGPTYEQYF
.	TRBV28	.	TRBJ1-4	TGTGCCAGCAGCCCGAGGCCCGGGTTGCGGGAAAAACTGTTTTTT	CASSPRPGLREKLFF
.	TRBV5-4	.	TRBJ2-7	TGTGCCAGCAGCTTGGGTGGGGGGGCCTCCTACGAGCAGTACTTC	CASSLGGGASYEQYF
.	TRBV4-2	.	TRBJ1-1	TGTGCCAGCAGCCAAGATCAGGGGAACACTGAAGCTTTCTTT	CASSQDQGNTEAFF
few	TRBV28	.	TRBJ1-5	TGTGCCAGCAAGGAGAGGGTCGGGCAGCCCCAGCATTTT	CASKERVGQPQHF
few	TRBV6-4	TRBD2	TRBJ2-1	TGTGCCAGCAGTGAAGAAGCGGGAGTGACTTCCTACAATGAGCAGTTCTTC	CASSEEAGVTSYNEQFF
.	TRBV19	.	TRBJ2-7	TGTGCCAGTAGTGGACAAGGGTACGAGCAGTACTTC	CASSGQGYEQYF
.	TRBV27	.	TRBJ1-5	TGTGCCAGCGGGACTAGGGGGAAACAGCCCCAGCATTTT	CASGTRGKQPQHF
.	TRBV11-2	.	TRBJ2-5	TGTGCCAGCAGCTTAGGCTGGGACGGCGGGGCCCAGTACTTC	CASSLGWDGGAQYF
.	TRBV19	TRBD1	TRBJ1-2	TGTGCCAGTAGCCCGCTCGACAGGGGCTATGGCTACACCTTC	CASSPLDRGYGYTF
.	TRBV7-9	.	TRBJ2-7	TGTGCCAGCAGCTTAGGGGCAGGGTCCTACGAGCAGTACTTC	CASSLGAGSYEQYF